This TCR beta chain was obtained from a study of cytomegalovirus exposure and HLA in healthy donors. The CDR3 spans 14 residues. CDR1 and CDR2 (germline): LNHNV, YYDKDF (reference sequence). V lost 4 bases and J lost 5; bases outside the gene matches: 7. Repertoires were generated with immunoSEQ multiplex PCR, while TCRdb's copy carries only in-frame clones and drops some. The sample lists over 150,000 clones; 75% to 85% were seen once. Sequencing used PBMCs. The receptor comes from a young woman in good health and CMV-seropositive. The chain has TRBV15 and TRBJ2-5, with 7 nucleotides matching TRBD1. This CDR3 is CATSKGAWRETQYF. CDR3 coding DNA: TGTGCCACCAGCAAGGGGGCGTGGCGGGAGACCCAGTACTTC.